This T cell receptor beta chain was captured by sequencing in a study of blood T cell repertoires in COVID-19. Study details: Samples came from the United States, Italy and Spain, spanning acute and convalescent COVID-19. T cells, B-cell-depleted T cells, or PBMCs provided the cDNA or gDNA that served as material.

Study processing details: How many nucleated cells were present was estimated from reference gene primer amplification. Libraries were prepared by immunoSEQ multiplex PCR; TCRdb keeps only in-frame clonotypes and omits some of them. V and J calls and clone size come straight from that table; D and trimming were deduced from the DNA. The repertoire includes 30,000 to 40,000 clones, about 74% of them detected once, and approximately 10% sits in the top ten. In germline, CDR1 is LNHDA, CDR2 SQIVND (reference sequence). The CDR3 runs to 13 residues. Germline trimming cut 5 bases from V and 8 bases from J; bases unmatched to any gene: 3. Seattle-derived patients entered the study during active infection and were followed longitudinally.

This rearrangement joins TRBV19 to TRBJ1-1; 12 nucleotides match TRBD1. The sample taken for sequencing was peripheral blood. The sequence came from a man aged 70 or older with COVID-19, enrolled during active disease. The CDR3 nucleotides read TGTGCCAGTAGTGGGACAGGGGGCGCAGAAGCTTTCTTT. It encodes CASSGTGGAEAFF.